The subject of this entry is one TCR beta chain. This clone was seen just once. What antigen it recognizes has not been identified. No clone much larger than this one lies a single base away; base qualities are absent. The sample is drawn from a study of T cell responses to AZD1222 COVID-19 vaccine (dated by TCRdb to the early 2020s). For the wider study: A total of approximately 240 trial participants underwent TCR sequencing, of whom 200 to 220 had received two doses of AZD1222 and roughly 26 had received two doses of the MenACWY control vaccine. Trial participants were enrolled by age into subgroups of 18-55, 56-69 and 70-plus years, and around 150, 29 and 61 TCR-sequenced participants, respectively, were included in these subgroups. General findings and caveats noted by the study authors: Because no day 14 peak-response samples were available, the repertoires could be characterized only after the peak T cell response. Participants were mostly white British and included more females than males, and it was suggested by the authors that clonal diversity may have been underestimated. Epitopes outside the regions mutated in the B.1.351 and B.1.1.7 variants were reportedly recognized by nearly half of the unique spike-specific TCRs. Spike-specific TCR breadth and depth rose significantly after two AZD1222 doses compared with day 0 and with MenACWY recipients. The 56-69-year group was small, and its depth increase did not reach significance, likely because of low power. The vaccine-associated CD4 TCRs covered the entire spike protein, and the dominant responses fell in regions 160-218 and 743-854. Only five to seven AZD1222 recipients were SARS-CoV-2 seropositive at baseline, limiting conclusions about previously exposed vaccinees.

V is pared back by 5 bases and J by 9 bases, with 10 bases lying between the germline termini. The germline V gene (reference sequence) specifies MNHNY as CDR1 and SVGAGI as CDR2. The CDR3 sequence holds 11 residues, the cysteine and phenylalanine included. Only the CDR3 DNA is retained, 33 bases long and in frame from the first base. The sample's time point label, in plain terms: about 28 days (+/-7) after the second vaccine dose. Because spike-specific TCR depth and breadth did not differ between the two schedules, AZD1222 recipients who got a second dose at roughly 4 weeks were pooled with those who got a second dose at roughly 12 weeks. Samples from vaccinated people were obtained from the UK trials COV001 and COV002, which included a single-blind randomized controlled phase 2/3 trial of AZD1222 (ChAdOx1 nCoV-19) in healthy adults. For TCRbeta chain sequencing, PBMC samples were collected from trial participants at day 0 and at day 28 after the second dose.

The CDR3 regions of human TCRbeta chains were subjected to immunosequencing. The source study handled its data this way. TCRs in the repertoires were matched against a reference library of SARS-CoV-2-specific TCRs that had been generated with the MIRA antigen-specificity platform. Breadth was defined as the fraction of unique TCRs that were SARS-CoV-2-associated, and depth was defined as the fraction of total T cells that were SARS-CoV-2-associated. Using the MIRA data, each spike-specific TCR was assigned both to the spike region to which the TCR was reactive and to a CD4 or CD8 class. Log10-transformed breadth and depth values were compared by one-way ANOVA with Sidak's multiple comparisons tests. This is the immuneACCESS table as TCRdb keeps it, with only in-frame sequences that have V and J called. A part of the clones is gone; compared with another copy, unresolved V genes explain less than half, and the rest is unexplained. The V and J calls and clone size come from that table; D and trimming were worked out from the DNA. The sample table records roughly 120,000 clones; about nine tenths of these occur just once. 2% to 3% of the sample is in the top ten clones.

This clonotype was sampled from an adult who received the AZD1222 COVID-19 vaccine. The chain is made from TRBV6-6 and TRBJ2-5; the D gene is perhaps TRBD1 or TRBD2, each of them matching over 7 bases. Sequencing used peripheral blood, obtained 28 days after the second AZD1222 dose. The DNA sequence is TGTGCCAGCAGTCAGGGGGGGCCCCAGTACTTC. Protein translation: CASSQGGPQYF.